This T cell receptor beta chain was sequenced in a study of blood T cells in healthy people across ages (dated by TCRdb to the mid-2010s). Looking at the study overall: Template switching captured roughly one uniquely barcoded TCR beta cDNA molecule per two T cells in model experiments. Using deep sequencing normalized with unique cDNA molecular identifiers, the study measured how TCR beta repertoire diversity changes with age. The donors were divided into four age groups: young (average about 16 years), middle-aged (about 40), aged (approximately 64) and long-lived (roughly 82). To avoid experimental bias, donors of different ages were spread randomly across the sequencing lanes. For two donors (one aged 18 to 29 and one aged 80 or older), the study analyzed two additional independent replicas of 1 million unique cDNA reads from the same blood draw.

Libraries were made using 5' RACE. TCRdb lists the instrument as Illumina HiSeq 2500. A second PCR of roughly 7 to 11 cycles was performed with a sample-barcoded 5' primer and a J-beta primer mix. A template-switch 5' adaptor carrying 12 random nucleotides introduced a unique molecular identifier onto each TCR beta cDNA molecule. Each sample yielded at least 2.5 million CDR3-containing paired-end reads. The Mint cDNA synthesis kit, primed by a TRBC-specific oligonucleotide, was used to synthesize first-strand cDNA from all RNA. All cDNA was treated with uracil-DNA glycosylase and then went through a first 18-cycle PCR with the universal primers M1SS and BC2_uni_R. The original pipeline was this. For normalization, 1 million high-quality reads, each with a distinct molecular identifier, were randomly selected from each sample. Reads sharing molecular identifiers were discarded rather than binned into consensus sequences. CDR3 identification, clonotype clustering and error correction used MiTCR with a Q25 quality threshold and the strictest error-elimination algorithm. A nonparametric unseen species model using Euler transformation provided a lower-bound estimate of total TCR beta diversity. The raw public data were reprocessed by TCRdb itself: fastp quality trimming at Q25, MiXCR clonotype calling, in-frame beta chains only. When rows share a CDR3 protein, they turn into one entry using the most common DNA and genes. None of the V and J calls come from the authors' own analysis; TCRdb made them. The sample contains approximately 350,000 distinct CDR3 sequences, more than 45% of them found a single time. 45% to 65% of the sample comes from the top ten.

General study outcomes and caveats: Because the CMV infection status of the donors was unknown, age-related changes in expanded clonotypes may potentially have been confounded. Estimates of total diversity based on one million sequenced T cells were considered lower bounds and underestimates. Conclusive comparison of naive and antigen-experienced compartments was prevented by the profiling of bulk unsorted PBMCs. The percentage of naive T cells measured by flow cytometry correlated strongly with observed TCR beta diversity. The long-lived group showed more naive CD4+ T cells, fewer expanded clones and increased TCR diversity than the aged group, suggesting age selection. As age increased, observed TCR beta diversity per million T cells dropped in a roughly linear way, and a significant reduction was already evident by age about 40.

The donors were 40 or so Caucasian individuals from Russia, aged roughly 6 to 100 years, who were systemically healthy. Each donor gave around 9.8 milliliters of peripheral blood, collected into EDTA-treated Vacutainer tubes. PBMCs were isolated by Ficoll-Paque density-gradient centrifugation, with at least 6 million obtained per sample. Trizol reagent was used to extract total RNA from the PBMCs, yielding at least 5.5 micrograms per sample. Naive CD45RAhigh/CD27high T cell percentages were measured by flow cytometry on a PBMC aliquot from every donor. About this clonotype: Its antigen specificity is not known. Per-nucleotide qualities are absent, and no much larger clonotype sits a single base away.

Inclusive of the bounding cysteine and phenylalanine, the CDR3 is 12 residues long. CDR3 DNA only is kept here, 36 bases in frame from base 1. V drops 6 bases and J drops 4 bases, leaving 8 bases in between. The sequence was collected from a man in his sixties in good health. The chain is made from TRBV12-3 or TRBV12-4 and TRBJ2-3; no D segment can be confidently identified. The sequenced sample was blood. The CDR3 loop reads CASRLSADTQYF. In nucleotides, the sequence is TGTGCCAGCAGATTAAGCGCAGATACGCAGTATTTT.